The rows below give T cell receptor beta chains drawn from one sample of a study of graft-versus-host responses after intestinal transplantation. Antigens of these TCRs are unknown. Clones were read by immunoSEQ multiplex PCR, and TCRdb kept only the in-frame ones, dropping some. This sample yields under 150,000 clones, of which approximately 90% are seen a single time; roughly 0.2% belongs to the top ten. Sequenced material: unstimulated CD4+ T cells sorted from spleen or lymph node cells, taken before intestinal transplant. The receptors shown here come from a human donor who received an intestinal transplant. Each CDR3 is given without its conserved first and last residue. Size is stated for part of the rows, as once, few or many counts, or as a class when the clone is expanded.

j_gene: TRBJ2-5
abundance: .
v_gene: TRBV11-2
CDR3aa: ASSTGETQY

j_gene: TRBJ2-7
abundance: .
v_gene: TRBV21-1
CDR3aa: ASSSRQGIYEQY

j_gene: TRBJ1-2
abundance: .
v_gene: TRBV30
CDR3aa: AWSRQGGAPNYGYT

j_gene: TRBJ2-7
abundance: .
v_gene: TRBV4-1
CDR3aa: ASSPNLGPLNYEQY

j_gene: TRBJ2-7
abundance: .
v_gene: TRBV30
CDR3aa: AWSDNSYEQY

j_gene: TRBJ1-2
abundance: .
v_gene: TRBV6-5
CDR3aa: ASSYSNGGGWGYT

j_gene: TRBJ2-7
abundance: .
v_gene: TRBV4-1
CDR3aa: ASSRGLAASYEQY

j_gene: TRBJ1-2
abundance: .
v_gene: TRBV30
CDR3aa: AWSVAVRANGYT

j_gene: TRBJ1-1
abundance: once
v_gene: TRBV9
CDR3aa: ASSVEGGGLLPTEAF

j_gene: TRBJ2-1
abundance: .
v_gene: TRBV7-9
CDR3aa: ASSLGGTKSSYNEQF

j_gene: TRBJ2-1
abundance: once
v_gene: TRBV6-5
CDR3aa: ASSYGRGIDVNEQF

j_gene: TRBJ1-1
abundance: .
v_gene: TRBV5-4
CDR3aa: ASSLGDRALEAF

j_gene: TRBJ1-1
abundance: .
v_gene: TRBV5-1
CDR3aa: ASSFRQATEAF

j_gene: TRBJ2-2
abundance: .
v_gene: TRBV28
CDR3aa: ASTTAGTAFTGELF

j_gene: TRBJ2-7
abundance: .
v_gene: TRBV18
CDR3aa: ASSQGVGLSTEQY

j_gene: TRBJ1-5
abundance: .
v_gene: TRBV28
CDR3aa: ASSFQPGGNQPQH

j_gene: TRBJ1-1
abundance: .
v_gene: TRBV30
CDR3aa: AWAFIQNTEAF

j_gene: TRBJ1-5
abundance: few
v_gene: TRBV30
CDR3aa: AWSVKGTGNQPQH

j_gene: TRBJ1-3
abundance: .
v_gene: TRBV9
CDR3aa: ASSTQPRVTGNTIY

j_gene: TRBJ2-2
abundance: .
v_gene: TRBV28
CDR3aa: ASSFLEIAGITGELF